A single TCR beta chain is shown here with its context. This clonotype was detected ten times or more. There is no known antigen for this receptor. It has no much larger one-base neighbor in the sample; base qualities were not kept. The sample comes from a study of molecular identifiers for immune sequencing clone quantification (dated 2018 in TCRdb). Describing the broader study: In a replicate experiment, RNA from about 20,000 or 100,000 naive CD8 T cells was split into five aliquots, four of which were sequenced. The study was a methods study using CD8 T cells to benchmark molecular-identifier clustering-based TCR repertoire sequencing (MIDCIRS) and TCR RNA copy counting. The study at large found these results: Naive libraries contained spiked-in Jurkat TCR RNA (approximately nine copies' worth), which is not part of the donor repertoire. In CMV-specific effector cells, over 99% of molecules were held by clones above 20 RNA copies, whereas under 1% of molecules were held by such clones in naive cells. When barcode sub-clustering was omitted, TCR diversity was inflated by chimeric consensus sequences, with chimeras reaching as high as 47%. Spiked-in Jurkat TCR RNA equal to a single cell's worth was reported to be detectable even within 1,100,000 naive CD8 T cells. Modeling estimated around 3.2 recovered TCR RNA copies per cell, compared with about 10 by digital PCR, which implies roughly 30% capture efficiency. The sizes of highly expanded clones could end up underestimated when identical TCR molecules share a barcode.

Preparation of the library involved PCR. Sequencing took place on a NextSeq 500. Bulk TCR libraries were generated as previously described, with the TCR primers listed in Table S5 used. Total RNA was purified with the Qiagen AllPrep DNA/RNA kit. Before analysis, reads from multiple sequencing runs of the same library were pooled. On the study's bioinformatics: Reads were retained only if their TCR constant sequence matched exactly, and those retained reads were trimmed to 150 nt and grouped according to their 12-nt molecular barcodes. Reads within each barcode group were sub-clustered using a 15% Levenshtein threshold, and quality-weighted consensus sequences were constructed for each RNA molecule. Non-functional sequences were removed, as were lower-count sequences one edit away from another. Based on a fit of two negative binomial distributions, barcode sub-clusters having less than 20% of the maximum read count were discarded. The public reads were quality trimmed at Q25 with fastp and then assembled into clones with MiXCR by TCRdb, keeping productive beta chains. When rows share a CDR3 protein, they turn into one entry using the most common DNA and genes. The V and J calls follow TCRdb's processing rather than the paper's. For this sample there are more than 550,000 distinct CDR3 sequences; about 25% appear just once. The ten largest clones represent about 0.73% of the sample.

Libraries of naive CD8 T cells were built from about 20,000 to 1,000,000 sorted cells, with 10%, 30% or 50% of the purified RNA used. Naive CD8 T cells were FACS-sorted as CD8+CD4-CCR7+CD45RA+ on a BD FACSAria II into RLT Plus buffer. To test detection sensitivity, Jurkat RNA equal to 10 or so TCR copies was added to samples of roughly 18,000-1,000,000 naive CD8 T cells. CD8 T cells were enriched using RosetteSep CD8+ T Cell Enrichment Cocktail and Ficoll-Paque, and the enriched cells then underwent ACK red cell lysis. The sequenced material came from naive CD8+ T cells from blood, with Jurkat cell RNA spiked in. This specimen's cell subset or site label, interpreted: FACS-sorted CD8+CD4-CCR7+CD45RA+ naive T cells. The receptor was isolated from a human donor in good health. Some libraries in this study had Jurkat cell RNA spiked in.

For the CDR3, the sequence is CASRWGLAGIQETQYF. At the DNA level, the sequence is TGTGCCAGCAGGTGGGGACTAGCGGGGATCCAAGAGACCCAGTACTTC. This receptor chain uses TRBV2 and TRBJ2-5, and TRBD2 aligns with 13 junction nucleotides. Unmatched junction bases come to 5, with V trimmed by 6 bases and J by 1 base. The germline V gene provides CDR1 SNHLY and CDR2 FYNNEI. From its cysteine to its phenylalanine, the CDR3 spans 16 amino acids. Of all the DNA, just the CDR3 is kept, 48 bases in frame from base 1.